The 10 T cell receptor beta chains reported below all come from one sample, sequenced in a study of regulatory T cells in long-lasting Graves disease. The time point was: newly diagnosed GD, antithyroid drugs for less than 3 months. The TCR library was prepared using RNA isolated from PBMCs. Arm-PCR of CDR3 regions and iRepertoire HTBI primers were the basis on which TCR beta libraries were built. TCRdb ran MiXCR on the multiplex PCR reads and lists one entry per CDR3 protein. The sample comprises roughly 420,000 distinct CDR3 sequences, 15% of which are singletons, and about a fifth rests with the top ten. Source: peripheral blood mononuclear cells (PBMCs), taken at new diagnosis, from a patient treated with antithyroid drugs. These receptors all stem from a female donor with Graves disease.

This clonotype was seen many times. CDR3 nucleotide sequence: TGCAGTGCACTAGCGGAGTTTACCTACAATGAGCAGTTCTTC. Protein sequence: CSALAEFTYNEQFF. V gene TRBV20-1 combines with J gene TRBJ2-1; 8 bases match TRBD2. CDR3 length: 14 amino acids. The germline V gene has CDR1 DFQATT and CDR2 SNEGSKA (reference sequence). V was pared by 6 bases and J by 2 bases, with 6 bases of the junction left unmatched.

The V and J genes are TRBV19 and TRBJ1-1; TRBD1 is a possible D gene (5 bases). V lost 5 bases and J lost 3, with 7 bases in between. There are 12 residues in the CDR3. CDR1 and CDR2 from the germline V gene are LNHDA and SQIVND (reference sequence). CDR3 in DNA: TGTGCCAGTAGTTCGACAGACACTGAAGCTTTCTTT. This encodes CASSSTDTEAFF.

This clonotype was picked up a small number of times. The J gene is TRBJ1-2, the V gene TRBV10-3; D uncertain. V was pared by 3 bases and J by 8 bases, with 7 bases between. CDR1 is ENHRY and CDR2 is SYGVKD in the germline V gene. The CDR3 spans 11 residues. The CDR3 reads CAISELGGYTF. The CDR3 nucleotides are TGTGCCATCAGTGAATTAGGCGGCTACACCTTC.

In this sample, this clonotype turned up a few times. Because the CDR3 is missing its conserved closing phenylalanine or tryptophan, this is likely a read error. This chain joins TRBV7-2 and TRBJ1-1; the D is unclear. The CDR3 is 14 amino acids. Trimming shortened V by 3 bases and J by 0 bases, and 8 bases separated the two germline ends. Per the germline V gene, CDR1 is SGHTA and CDR2 is FQGNSA. CDR3 region: CASSFGELNTEAFL. CDR3 coding DNA: TGTGCCAGCAGCTTTGGAGAACTGAACACTGAAGCTTTCCTT.

This chain uses TRBV9 with TRBJ2-5, with D unresolved. This CDR3 contains 15 residues. V lost 6 bases, J lost 0 bases, and 15 bases lay in between. Germline CDR1 SGDLS, CDR2 YYNGEE. The DNA of the CDR3 is TGTGCCAGCACCTTTTCCCTTGAGGACCAAGAGACCCAGTACTTC. Protein sequence: CASTFSLEDQETQYF.

This clonotype was found many times. The chain carries TRBV7-8 and TRBJ1-5; D is undetermined. Germline V CDR1 and CDR2: SGHVS, FQNEAQ. The CDR3 contains 12 residues. V shed 5 bases and J shed 6 bases, with 8 bases lying between them. The CDR3 loop is CASSQSGQPQHF. In DNA form, the CDR3 reads TGTGCCAGCAGCCAGTCGGGTCAGCCCCAGCATTTT.

This clonotype was picked up many times. J is TRBJ1-5 and V is TRBV2, with D unresolved. Trimming removed 4 bases from V and 7 bases from J, with 14 bases in between. The CDR3 consists of 14 residues. Germline assignment: CDR1 SNHLY and CDR2 FYNNEI. The CDR3 sequence is CASSVSPKEQPQHF. The DNA of the CDR3 is TGTGCCAGCAGTGTGTCTCCTAAGGAACAGCCCCAGCATTTT. The entire variable domain, with the rest obtained from reference TRBV2 and TRBJ1-5, is as follows: EPEVTQTPSHQVTQMGQEVILRCVPISNHLYFYWYRQILGQKVEFLVSFYNNEISEKSEIFDDQFSVERPDGSNFTLKIRSTKLEDSAMYFCASSVSPKEQPQHFGDGTRLSIL.

This clonotype was seen at least ten times. The CDR3 bases are TGTGCCAGCAGTGAGAACAGCCACTATGGCTACACCTTC. Its protein product is CASSENSHYGYTF. This chain joins TRBV2 and TRBJ1-2, with D uncertain. V was pared by 3 bases and J by 3 bases, with 8 bases between. This CDR3 comprises 13 residues. Germline V lookup: CDR1 SNHLY, CDR2 FYNNEI.

V gene TRBV19 combines with J gene TRBJ1-5; 8 nucleotides align to TRBD1. There are 16 residues in the CDR3. Germline V gives CDR1 LNHDA, CDR2 SQIVND (reference sequence). The V segment lost 6 bases and the J segment 7 bases; nucleotides outside the gene matches: 14. CDR3 in amino acids: CASSYRPQGAGQPQHF. CDR3 DNA: TGTGCCAGTAGCTACCGTCCGCAGGGGGCAGGGCAGCCCCAGCATTTT.

This clonotype was detected many times. J is TRBJ1-5 and V is TRBV12-3 or TRBV12-4; D may be TRBD1 (6 bases). Deletions cut 10 bases from V and 0 bases from J, with 16 bases between. The CDR3 consists of 15 residues. This CDR3 reads CATSGGGVSNQPQHF. The CDR3 bases are TGTGCCACCTCGGGGGGCGGGGTTAGCAATCAGCCCCAGCATTTT.